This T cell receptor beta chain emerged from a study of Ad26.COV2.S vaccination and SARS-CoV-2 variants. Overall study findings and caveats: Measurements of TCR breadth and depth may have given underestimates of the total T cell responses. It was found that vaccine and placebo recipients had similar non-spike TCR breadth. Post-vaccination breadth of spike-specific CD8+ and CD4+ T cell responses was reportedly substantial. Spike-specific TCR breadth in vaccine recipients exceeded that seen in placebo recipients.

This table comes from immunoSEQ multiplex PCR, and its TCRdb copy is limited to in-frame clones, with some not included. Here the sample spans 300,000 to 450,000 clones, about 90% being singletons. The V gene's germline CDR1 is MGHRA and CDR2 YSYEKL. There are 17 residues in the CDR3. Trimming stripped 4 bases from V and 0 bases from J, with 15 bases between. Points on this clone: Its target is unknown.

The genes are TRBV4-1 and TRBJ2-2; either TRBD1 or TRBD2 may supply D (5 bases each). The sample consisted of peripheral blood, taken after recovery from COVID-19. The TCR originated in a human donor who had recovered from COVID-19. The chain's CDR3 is CASSPLGGGTNTGELFF. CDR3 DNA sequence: TGCGCCAGCAGCCCCCTCGGTGGGGGAACGAACACCGGGGAGCTGTTTTTT.